This T cell receptor beta chain was identified during a study of blood T cell repertoires in COVID-19. Study-level information: There were acute and convalescent COVID-19 samples, and they came from the United States, Italy and Spain. From T cells, B-cell-depleted T cells, or PBMCs came the material, which was cDNA or gDNA.

This CDR3 has 12 amino acids. Germline CDR1 SQVTM, CDR2 ANQGSEA. Trimming took 7 bases from V and 5 from J, leaving 14 bases between them. In the original workflow: Amplification from reference gene primers served as the basis for estimated nucleated cell counts. Profiling relied on immunoSEQ multiplex PCR, and the TCRdb table lists in-frame clones only, not all of them. V, J and clone size are taken as reported in that table, and D and trimming were inferred from the DNA itself. The repertoire includes about 340,000 clones, approximately 82% of them detected once, and 2.5% to 3% sits in the top ten.

Material for sequencing was peripheral blood. The gene calls are TRBV29-1 and TRBJ1-2; tentatively, D is TRBD1 (5 bases). This receptor was identified in a man aged 30-40 years with active or convalescent COVID-19. The CDR3 DNA follows: TGCAGCGCCTCGGACATGGGATATGGCTACACCTTC. It is translated as CSASDMGYGYTF.